This section outlines one TCR beta chain sequence together with its context. V lost 4 bases to trimming and J lost 1 base, with 11 bases between them. The CDR3 is made up of 15 amino acids. CDR1 PRHDT and CDR2 FYEKMQ come from the germline V gene (reference sequence). Naivety among CD8 cells was defined by CD45RO negativity and positive CCR7 selection, thereby excluding terminally differentiated effector memory CD45RA+ cells. Adult Caucasians living in Nashville, Tennessee made up all of the donors. The data originate from a study of shared clonotypes between healthy human individuals. Study summary: Donors had three CD4 naive, three CD4 memory, two CD8 naive and one CD8 memory plate apiece.

Each subset's genomic DNA was split evenly across several immunoSEQ plates. The protocol was immunoSEQ multiplex PCR, while the TCRdb copy is restricted to in-frame clones and leaves out a portion. The sample has under 850,000 clones, 85% to 95% seen once. The rearrangement links TRBV13 to TRBJ1-5; D ambiguous. The material sequenced was naive CD8+ T cells sorted from blood. This sequence originates from a man aged 25 to 45 in good health. The DNA for the CDR3 is TGTGCCAGCAGCTCTCGGGGAAGCAGCAATCAGCCCCAGCATTTT. This codes for CASSSRGSSNQPQHF.